This TCR beta chain appears in the sequencing data of a study of vaccination and CD4 T cells after COVID-19. Overall study: Convalescent donors were composed of six males and four females, of whom two were Hispanic. Post-vaccine sampling followed dose two by a median roughly 74 days (range 14 to 241). Overlapping SARS-CoV-2, HCoV-NL63, HCoV-OC43 and HCoV-229E spike peptides were used to stimulate cells. Control cultures received a CEFX pool, an HIV-1 Nef pool, or no peptide.

The Oncomine TCR Beta short-read assay sequenced DNA from cultured CD4+ T cells. TCRdb fed the PCR reads into MiXCR, producing one record per CDR3 protein. The data contain under 10,000 distinct CDR3 sequences, about 36% of them seen just once; the ten biggest clones take up 9.5% to 15%. This clonotype was seen a few times. Its target is unknown. The V end lost 5 bases, the J end lost 0 bases, and 13 bases lay between the germline ends. The CDR3 covers 15 residues. CDR1 is MNHEY and CDR2 is SMNVEV in the germline V gene (reference sequence). The treatment denotes: roughly 10-day PBMC culture with coronavirus spike peptide pools or control peptides (ViraFEST assay). Ahead of the COVID-19 pandemic (2011-2018), the CD4+ T cells of the unexposed donor were collected.

Material: CD4+ T cells from blood, cultured in vitro. The chain carries TRBV27 and TRBJ1-2, with D possibly matching TRBD1 (5 bases). The clonotype comes from a human donor in good health. The CDR3 DNA reads TGTGCCAGCAGTCGTACCGGGACGGCTAACTATGGCTACACCTTC. It codes for CASSRTGTANYGYTF.